The next 23 T cell receptor beta chains were all read from a single sample in a study of T cell changes during pregnancy in multiple sclerosis. Using immunoSEQ multiplex PCR, the repertoire was profiled, and TCRdb retains in-frame clones only, with some absent. There are around 60,000 clones in the sample; over 85% occur only once, and roughly 0.34% lies in the top ten. Material: CD4+ T cells from peripheral blood mononuclear cells, obtained before pregnancy. The receptors derive from a female donor with multiple sclerosis, enrolled in a pregnancy study.

The rearrangement joins TRBV30 to TRBJ2-7; TRBD2 is a possible D gene (6 bases). Trimming removed 1 base from V and 5 bases from J, with 12 bases in between. Per germline, CDR1 GTSNPN and CDR2 SVGIG (reference sequence). The CDR3 spans 13 residues. CDR3 nucleotide sequence: TGTGCCTGGAGTGGATCGGGAGTAAACGAGCAGTACTTC. Its translation: CAWSGSGVNEQYF.

The chain links TRBV11-2 to TRBJ1-3; D gene unclear. Deletions cut 4 bases from V and 4 bases from J, with 11 bases between. Germline V CDR1 and CDR2: SGHAT, FQNNGV. This CDR3 spans 14 amino acids. In DNA, the CDR3 is TGTGCCAGCAGCTCGCCTAAGCTCGGAAACACCATATATTTT. Translation: CASSSPKLGNTIYF.

The V gene is TRBV5-4, the J gene TRBJ2-3; TRBD1 matches at 7 bases. The germline gives CDR1 SGHNT, CDR2 YYREEE (reference sequence). Losses at the gene ends were 4 bases for V and 0 bases for J; bases not matched to a gene: 8. The CDR3 covers 16 residues. CDR3 amino acids: CASSPPTGVSTDTQYF. CDR3 in DNA: TGTGCCAGCAGCCCACCAACAGGGGTTAGCACAGATACGCAGTATTTT.

The V gene is TRBV19, the J gene TRBJ1-2; 9 bases line up with TRBD1. The CDR3 extends over 13 amino acids. Looked up from germline, CDR1 is LNHDA and CDR2 is SQIVND (reference sequence). V was pared by 5 bases and J by 6 bases, with 4 bases of the junction left unmatched. This chain's CDR3 is CASSAQGANGYTF. In nucleotides, the CDR3 is TGTGCCAGTAGTGCACAGGGGGCGAATGGCTACACCTTC.

The chain combines TRBV28 with TRBJ2-7; D possibly corresponds to TRBD1 (6 bases). The length of the CDR3 is 16 residues. V was pared by 4 bases and J by 3 bases, with 19 bases between. The germline gives CDR1 MDHEN, CDR2 SYDVKM. The CDR3 DNA is TGTGCCAGCAGTTCACCGGGTCCGGGACACAGCTACGAGCAGTACTTC. This codes for CASSSPGPGHSYEQYF.

The V and J genes are TRBV5-1 and TRBJ2-1; no clear D gene. With 1 base removed from V and 10 bases from J, the gap between germline ends came to 15 bases. The germline gives CDR1 SGHRS, CDR2 YFSETQ. CDR3 size: 14 residues. In nucleotides, the CDR3 is TGCGCCAGCAGCTTGTTGGATGTTAGAGGAGAGCAGTTCTTC. It yields the protein CASSLLDVRGEQFF.

The chain combines TRBV6-1 with TRBJ2-7; 11 bases agree with TRBD2. Trimming cost V 4 bases and J 6 bases; bases outside gene matches: 5. Germline V gene data show CDR1 as MNHNS and CDR2 as SASEGT. CDR3 length equals 14 residues. The CDR3 DNA reads TGTGCCAGCAGTGCACTAGCGGGAGAGGGCGAGCAGTACTTC. It specifies CASSALAGEGEQYF.

The chain combines TRBV28 with TRBJ2-5; 7 bases fit TRBD1. The CDR3 runs to 15 residues. Germline values: CDR1 MDHEN, CDR2 SYDVKM. V shed 5 bases and J 5 bases; nucleotides not matched to a gene: 11. CDR3 region: CASSHRQGTGETQYF. The CDR3 DNA follows: TGTGCCAGCAGTCACAGACAGGGAACGGGGGAGACCCAGTACTTC.

This chain joins TRBV9 and TRBJ2-1; no firm D call. The germline V and J ends were trimmed by 0 bases and 5 bases, with 15 bases remaining between them. Germline V gives CDR1 SGDLS, CDR2 YYNGEE. CDR3 size: 16 residues. The CDR3 DNA follows: TGTGCCAGCAGCGTAGGGGTCTCCTCAGGAAACAATGAGCAGTTCTTC. Its protein product is CASSVGVSSGNNEQFF. The entire variable domain, with the rest obtained from reference TRBV9 and TRBJ2-1, is as follows: DSGVTQTPKHLITATGQRVTLRCSPRSGDLSVYWYQQSLDQGLQFLIQYYNGEERAKGNILERFSAQQFPDLHSELNLSSLELGDSALYFCASSVGVSSGNNEQFFGPGTRLTVL.

The chain links TRBV6-5 to TRBJ1-1; 11 bases align to TRBD1. The CDR3 spans 14 residues. Germline V gives CDR1 MNHEY, CDR2 SVGAGI. After removal of 5 bases from V and 7 bases from J, the junction contained 6 bases not matched to a gene. CDR3 loop: CASSIGQGAFEAFF. As DNA, the CDR3 is TGTGCCAGCAGTATTGGACAGGGGGCTTTTGAAGCTTTCTTT.

The CDR3 sequence: CASSQTGLMGEQYF. The CDR3 DNA sequence: TGCGCCAGCAGCCAAACAGGGTTGATGGGGGAGCAGTACTTC. V gene TRBV4-3 combines with J gene TRBJ2-7; TRBD1 might be the D (6 bases). Trimming removed 2 bases at V and 7 bases at J, with 15 bases between. CDR3 length: 14 amino acids. Germline lookup yields CDR1 LGHNA and CDR2 YSLEER.

The chain carries TRBV2 and TRBJ2-5; no clear D gene. The V gene lost 6 bases and the J gene lost 2 bases, with 7 bases spanning the gap. CDR3 length: 12 residues. Per germline, CDR1 SNHLY and CDR2 FYNNEI. The CDR3 region is CASRREQETQYF. The CDR3 DNA reads as TGTGCCAGCAGAAGAGAGCAAGAGACCCAGTACTTC.

The chain has TRBV19 and TRBJ1-4; tentative D call: TRBD1 (6 bases). This CDR3 contains 15 residues. The V gene lost 2 bases and the J gene lost 1 base, with 8 bases spanning the gap. CDR1 is LNHDA and CDR2 is SQIVND in the germline V gene (reference sequence). CDR3 region: CASSIRTETNEKLFF. The CDR3 coding sequence is TGTGCCAGTAGTATAAGGACAGAAACTAATGAAAAACTGTTTTTT.

CDR3 nucleotides: TGTGCCAGCAGCGGACACGGCGGATACACAGATACGCAGTATTTT. Amino acid sequence: CASSGHGGYTDTQYF. This sequence joins TRBV7-9 and TRBJ2-3, with a possible D match to TRBD1 (5 bases). Trimming stripped 5 bases from V and 2 bases from J, with 14 bases between. Germline V gene sequence: CDR1 SEHNR, CDR2 FQNEAQ (reference sequence). CDR3 size: 15 residues.

This clone was counted once. The V and J genes are TRBV18 and TRBJ2-7; 9 bases agree with TRBD2. V lost 3 bases, J lost 2 bases, and 8 bases stayed unmatched. Germline V gene lookup returns CDR1 KGHSH and CDR2 LQKENI. This CDR3 is 16 amino acids long. The CDR3 protein is CASSPVRLAVTYEQYF. The CDR3 region has the DNA TGTGCCAGCTCACCTGTCCGACTAGCGGTTACCTACGAGCAGTACTTC.

The chain employs TRBV25-1 and TRBJ2-5; D is unresolved. Germline values: CDR1 MGHDK, CDR2 SYGVNS. This CDR3 is 15 amino acids long. The germline V and J ends were trimmed by 0 bases and 4 bases, with 12 bases remaining between them. CDR3 in amino acids: CASSEYRRIGETQYF. The CDR3 DNA is TGTGCCAGCAGTGAATATCGCAGGATCGGAGAGACCCAGTACTTC.

In its sample, this clone was seen once. V usage is TRBV6-6 and J usage is TRBJ2-5, with 9 positions matching TRBD1. V shed 5 bases, J shed 5 bases, and the junction held 6 bases outside the gene matches. This CDR3 region has 14 residues. Germline CDR1 is MNHNY and CDR2 is SVGAGI (reference sequence). DNA of the CDR3: TGTGCCAGCAGTAAACAGGGGGCTGGGGAGACCCAGTACTTC. It specifies CASSKQGAGETQYF.

The rearrangement joins TRBV7-2 to TRBJ2-7; 9 bases align to TRBD2. This CDR3 comprises 14 residues. The J segment lost 6 bases and the V segment lost 5 bases, leaving 8 bases of the junction unmatched. Per germline, CDR1 SGHTA and CDR2 FQGNSA. In DNA, the CDR3 is TGTGCCAGCAGCCAGGGACTAGCTGAAGGCGAGCAGTACTTC. Its translation: CASSQGLAEGEQYF.

The chain joins TRBV19 to TRBJ1-2, with no clear D. Looked up from germline, CDR1 is LNHDA and CDR2 is SQIVND (reference sequence). The CDR3 sequence is 13 residues long. V was trimmed by 8 bases and J by 2 bases, leaving 12 bases between them. CDR3 amino acids: CASQNSGNYGYTF. The DNA of the CDR3 is TGTGCCAGTCAAAATAGCGGAAACTATGGCTACACCTTC.

The V and J genes are TRBV29-1 and TRBJ1-2, with D possibly matching TRBD1 (5 bases). V was shortened by 4 bases and J by 4 bases, with 7 bases between the two germline ends. CDR1 SQVTM and CDR2 ANQGSEA come from the germline V gene. The CDR3 is 11 amino acids. The CDR3 loop reads CSVGTLYGYTF. The CDR3, as DNA: TGCAGCGTTGGGACACTCTATGGCTACACCTTC.

The rearrangement joins TRBV27 to TRBJ2-1; 7 bases map to TRBD1. Unmatched junction bases numbered 7, after V lost 7 bases and J lost 4 bases. Germline CDR1 reads MNHEY; CDR2 reads SMNVEV (reference sequence). The CDR3 spans 14 residues. CDR3 nucleotide sequence: TGTGCCAGCAAACAGGGACAGATTTACAATGAGCAGTTCTTC. Residues: CASKQGQIYNEQFF.

V and J are TRBV13 and TRBJ2-3, with 10 positions matching TRBD1. V lost 1 base and J lost 1; bases outside the gene matches: 17. Looked up from germline, CDR1 is PRHDT and CDR2 is FYEKMQ (reference sequence). The CDR3 consists of 21 residues. Here the CDR3 reads CASSLVWDRGRLTRGTDTQYF. DNA for the CDR3: TGTGCCAGCAGCTTAGTTTGGGACAGGGGACGCCTCACGAGGGGCACAGATACGCAGTATTTT.

The chain uses TRBV27 and TRBJ2-1; 15 positions match TRBD2. This CDR3 region has 17 residues. With V trimmed by 3 bases and J by 7 bases, 7 bases remained unmatched. Germline V gene data show CDR1 as MNHEY and CDR2 as SMNVEV (reference sequence). The CDR3 loop is CASSFLSGLAGGNEQFF. CDR3 in DNA: TGTGCCAGCAGTTTCCTAAGCGGACTAGCGGGGGGGAATGAGCAGTTCTTC.